The 25 T cell receptor beta chains below come from one sample, sequenced in a study of regulatory and conventional T cells in RAG deficiency (dated by TCRdb to 2016 to 2017). Before genomic DNA was extracted, conventional CD4+ T cells were isolated from blood as CD25-low CD127-high cells. The receptor library was made with the immunoSEQ multiplex PCR assay. Sourced from immuneACCESS, this table was stored by TCRdb with only in-frame sequences that have V and J called. A share of the clones is absent; for the studies checked, an unresolved V gene accounts for under half, and the remainder has no known explanation. The sample has about 46,000 clones on record, 85% to 90% of them singletons. Roughly 0.51% of the sample goes to the ten largest clones. The sample was also reused in another study, on regulatory T cells. Looking at the second paper: For the multiplex PCR, 52 forward TRBV primers and 13 reverse TRBJ primers were used, and amplification bias was corrected with both assay-based and computational methods.

Material for sequencing was CD4+ effector T cells sorted from blood. The receptors stem from a human donor in good health.

This clone appeared a single time. J is TRBJ1-2 and V is TRBV6-1; 9 bases map to TRBD1. Per germline, CDR1 MNHNS and CDR2 SASEGT. The CDR3 is 13 amino acids. V lost 6 bases, J lost 5 bases, and 4 bases stayed unmatched. Here the CDR3 reads CASSRDRVYGYTF. For the CDR3, the DNA is TGTGCCAGCAGCCGGGACAGGGTGTATGGCTACACCTTC.

The chain recombines TRBV6-1 with TRBJ2-7; no firm D call. V was pared by 8 bases and J by 7 bases, with 21 bases between. From germline, CDR1 is MNHNS and CDR2 SASEGT. This CDR3 region has 14 residues. Here the CDR3 DNA reads TGTGCCAGCCGCGCCGATCTAGTACGTCAGGAGCAGTACTTC. Translating it yields CASRADLVRQEQYF.

This chain joins TRBV2 and TRBJ1-1, with unresolved D. The CDR3 totals 13 residues. CDR1 and CDR2 (germline): SNHLY, FYNNEI. V was shortened by 4 bases and J by 7 bases, with 13 bases between the two germline ends. This chain's CDR3 is CASSVWAAIEAFF. CDR3 in DNA: TGTGCCAGCAGTGTATGGGCAGCAATTGAAGCTTTCTTT.

This chain connects TRBV29-1 to TRBJ1-2, with TRBD1 matching 8 bases. CDR1 and CDR2 (germline): SQVTM, ANQGSEA. The V segment lost 1 base and the J segment 4 bases; nucleotides outside the gene matches: 5. The CDR3 covers 14 residues. The CDR3 DNA reads as TGCAGCGTTGAAGCTCAGGGGGCATTCTATGGCTACACCTTC. This translates into CSVEAQGAFYGYTF.

The chain joins TRBV7-6 to TRBJ1-6; D is perhaps TRBD1 (5 bases). CDR1 SGHVS and CDR2 FNYEAQ come from the germline V gene. Trimming stripped 1 base from V and 7 bases from J, with 14 bases between. This CDR3 spans 16 amino acids. In DNA form, the CDR3 reads TGTGCCAGCAGCTTAGGGGGCAGGGAAACGAATTCACCCCTCCACTTT. It yields the protein CASSLGGRETNSPLHF.

V and J are TRBV5-1 and TRBJ1-3; TRBD1 aligns across 7 bases. From germline, CDR1 is SGHRS and CDR2 YFSETQ. The junction had 1 base not matched to a gene; V was cut back by 4 bases and J by 3 bases. This CDR3 spans 13 amino acids. DNA for the CDR3: TGCGCCAGCAGCGACAGGGATGGAAACACCATATATTTT. Amino acids: CASSDRDGNTIYF.

The V call is TRBV19, the J call TRBJ2-3, with D unresolved. This CDR3 is 15 amino acids long. V gave up 9 bases and J gave up 5 bases, with 21 bases separating them. CDR1 is LNHDA, CDR2 SQIVND, per germline (reference sequence). This chain's CDR3 is CASTEPGRNQDTQYF. In DNA, the CDR3 is TGTGCCAGCACGGAGCCCGGTCGCAACCAAGATACGCAGTATTTT.

The chain recombines TRBV19 with TRBJ2-5, with a tentative D call TRBD2 (7 bases). Germline V gene sequence: CDR1 LNHDA, CDR2 SQIVND (reference sequence). Trimming removed 7 bases at V and 6 bases at J, with 18 bases between. The CDR3 covers 14 residues. CDR3 nucleotide sequence: TGTGCCAGTACCCCTGGCGGGGGCGCGAAGACCCAGTACTTC. Encoded protein: CASTPGGGAKTQYF.

This clone was observed a single time. The chain links TRBV2 to TRBJ1-5; 8 bases map to TRBD1. Germline V gene lookup returns CDR1 SNHLY and CDR2 FYNNEI. The trim removed 7 bases at V and 3 bases at J, leaving 5 bases unmatched. The CDR3 is 14 amino acids. CDR3 loop: CASIGDRNNQPQHF. The CDR3 DNA reads as TGTGCCAGCATTGGGGACAGGAACAATCAGCCCCAGCATTTT.

The V call is TRBV28, the J call TRBJ2-1; D is unclear. This CDR3 is 16 amino acids long. The V gene's germline CDR1 is MDHEN and CDR2 SYDVKM. V was clipped by 7 bases and J by 0 bases, with 16 bases between them. The CDR3 protein is CASILEGKSSYNEQFF. The CDR3 DNA sequence: TGTGCCAGCATTCTGGAAGGGAAAAGCTCCTACAATGAGCAGTTCTTC.

This clone was recorded only once. This chain links TRBV2 with TRBJ1-5, with D perhaps TRBD1 (6 bases). The CDR3 has 14 residues. Trimming left V 6 bases short and J 1 base short, with 10 bases between. The germline gives CDR1 SNHLY, CDR2 FYNNEI. The CDR3 DNA reads as TGTGCCAGCAGACGGACAGTCAGCAATCAGCCCCAGCATTTT. Translated, it gives CASRRTVSNQPQHF.

The chain links TRBV2 to TRBJ1-1; no definite D call. V was cut by 8 bases and J by 11 bases, with 18 bases left in between. CDR3 length: 12 amino acids. Germline lookup yields CDR1 SNHLY and CDR2 FYNNEI. CDR3 nucleotide sequence: TGTGCCAGCCCGCCCCAAACCGCCGGGGCTTTCTTT. Translation: CASPPQTAGAFF.

The V and J genes are TRBV18 and TRBJ2-1; 8 positions match TRBD1. The trim removed 6 bases at V and 0 bases at J, leaving 7 bases unmatched. Germline V gene data show CDR1 as KGHSH and CDR2 as LQKENI. The CDR3 is made up of 16 amino acids. The CDR3 protein is CASSPPGTGSYNEQFF. The CDR3 coding sequence is TGTGCCAGCTCGCCTCCCGGGACAGGCTCCTACAATGAGCAGTTCTTC.

This sequence joins TRBV6-5 and TRBJ1-2; 9 bases line up with TRBD1. This CDR3 contains 15 residues. Germline V gene data show CDR1 as MNHEY and CDR2 as SVGAGI. Germline trimming cut 7 bases from V and 2 bases from J; bases unmatched to any gene: 8. The CDR3 protein is CASNTRDRVNYGYTF. In nucleotides, the CDR3 is TGTGCCAGCAACACCCGGGACAGGGTAAACTATGGCTACACCTTC.

The chain links TRBV28 to TRBJ2-2; 10 bases map to TRBD1. V was clipped by 6 bases and J by 6 bases; unmatched bases: 10. Germline values: CDR1 MDHEN, CDR2 SYDVKM. The length of the CDR3 is 16 residues. The CDR3 nucleotides are TGTGCCAGCAGCTCGGGGGACAGGGGTGGTTCCGGGGAGCTGTTTTTT. As protein: CASSSGDRGGSGELFF.

V and J are TRBV7-3 and TRBJ2-7, with D perhaps being TRBD1 or TRBD2 (5 bases each). Looked up from germline, CDR1 is SGHTA and CDR2 is FQGTGA. V dropped 5 bases and J dropped 2 bases, with 13 bases sitting between them. CDR3 size: 14 residues. The CDR3 DNA reads TGTGCCAGCAGCGCCGGGACGTCAACCTACGAGCAGTACTTC. Encoded protein: CASSAGTSTYEQYF.

This clone was picked up one time. CDR3 sequence (DNA): TGTGCCAGCAGCCCGGACGCCTACGAGCAGTACTTC. Its protein product is CASSPDAYEQYF. The chain employs TRBV7-8 and TRBJ2-5; D remains unclear. The DNA matches TRBJ2-7 better at its end, which makes the J call doubtful. This CDR3 region has 12 residues. Germline V gives CDR1 SGHVS, CDR2 FQNEAQ.

Only one count was recorded for this clone. This sequence joins TRBV11-2 and TRBJ2-7, with D possibly TRBD2 on 5 matching bases. The CDR3 extends over 15 amino acids. Between the trimmed V and J ends, which lost 2 bases and 2 bases, there was a span of 13 bases. Germline CDR1 and CDR2: SGHAT and FQNNGV. In DNA form, the CDR3 reads TGTGCCAGCAGCTTATCCACGAGAGGGACCTACGAGCAGTACTTC. It encodes CASSLSTRGTYEQYF.

The chain links TRBV29-1 to TRBJ1-2, with D unclear. Germline CDR1 SQVTM, CDR2 ANQGSEA. This CDR3 spans 13 amino acids. V was cut by 3 bases and J by 2 bases, with 10 bases left in between. The CDR3, as DNA: TGCAGCGTTGAGGTGGGATCCAACTATGGCTACACCTTC. Its protein is CSVEVGSNYGYTF. Full variable domain (missing parts from reference TRBV29-1 and TRBJ1-2): SAVISQKPSRDICQRGTSLTIQCQVDSQVTMMFWYRQQPGQSLTLIATANQGSEATYESGFVIDKFPISRPNLTFSTLTVSNMSPEDSSIYLCSVEVGSNYGYTFGSGTRLTVV.

This chain uses TRBV7-8 with TRBJ1-4, with 9 positions matching TRBD1. The CDR3 consists of 16 residues. Germline CDR1 and CDR2: SGHVS and FQNEAQ. The junction had 7 bases not matched to a gene; V was cut back by 8 bases and J by 0 bases. The CDR3 DNA follows: TGTGCCAGCGGGGACAGGGTATCTGCAACTAATGAAAAACTGTTTTTT. Translated: CASGDRVSATNEKLFF.

V is TRBV2 and J is TRBJ2-6; tentatively, D is TRBD2 (6 bases). V lost 4 bases, J lost 0 bases, and 7 bases lay in between. The CDR3 totals 15 residues. The germline V gene encodes CDR1 SNHLY and CDR2 FYNNEI. The CDR3 loop is CASSGAGSGANVLTF. CDR3 bases: TGTGCCAGCAGTGGAGCGGGCTCTGGGGCCAACGTCCTGACTTTC.

This clone was counted once. The chain combines TRBV14 with TRBJ2-1, with 11 bases identical to TRBD2. This CDR3 spans 15 amino acids. V gave up 5 bases and J gave up 6 bases; unmatched junction bases: 6. Germline CDR1 SGHDN, CDR2 FVKESK. This chain's CDR3 is CASSSGTSGLNEQFF. The CDR3 coding sequence is TGTGCCAGCAGCAGTGGGACTAGCGGACTCAATGAGCAGTTCTTC.

This chain uses TRBV4-2 with TRBJ1-2; D remains unclear. Germline V gene lookup returns CDR1 LGHNA and CDR2 YNFKEQ. V was shortened by 0 bases and J by 8 bases, with 16 bases between the two germline ends. CDR3 length equals 15 residues. CDR3 in DNA: TGTGCCAGCAGCCAAGATGGAGCGGCTAAATCGGGCTACACCTTC. Encoded protein: CASSQDGAAKSGYTF.

The rearrangement joins TRBV7-9 to TRBJ2-5, with D hard to call. The J call may be in error: the DNA end matches TRBJ2-7 better. The CDR3 has 15 residues. Germline V lookup: CDR1 SEHNR, CDR2 FQNEAQ (reference sequence). CDR3 amino acids: CASSSRTDPFYEQYF. CDR3 coding DNA: TGTGCCAGCAGCTCTCGGACGGACCCGTTCTACGAGCAGTACTTC.

The chain couples TRBV28 to TRBJ1-2; D gene ambiguous. Per the germline V gene, CDR1 is MDHEN and CDR2 is SYDVKM. The CDR3 has 15 residues. V dropped 4 bases and J dropped 4 bases, with 16 bases sitting between them. The CDR3 coding sequence is TGTGCCAGCAGTTCATACCGACGAGGGCCCTATGGCTACACCTTC. Protein sequence: CASSSYRRGPYGYTF.